Listed below are T cell receptor beta chains from one sample, sequenced in a study of blood T cells in healthy people across ages. From the 5' RACE reads, TCRdb called clonotypes with MiXCR, one entry per CDR3 protein. The repertoire holds approximately 580,000 distinct CDR3 sequences, with more than 20% as singletons. This same sample was also taken into another study, of T cells of mothers and their children.

Sequencing was performed on blood. These receptors came from a boy aged 5 to 17 in good health. The CDR3 runs from the conserved cysteine through the conserved F or W. D genes are given only for firm matches. The size entry is marked missing in some rows and otherwise reads once, few, many or a size class.

cdr3_nt,cdr3_aa,clone_size,j_call,d_call,v_call
TGTGCCAGCAGCCTTACCGGGACAGCTGAGGAGACCCAGTACTTC,CASSLTGTAEETQYF,NA,TRBJ2-5,TRBD1,TRBV3-1
TGTGCCAGCAGGCTAAGGCGAAGTAACAATGAGCAGTTCTTC,CASRLRRSNNEQFF,NA,TRBJ2-1,NA,TRBV12-3/TRBV12-4
TGTGCCAGCAGCGTACAGGGTGCCCGTAATGAAAAACTGTTTTTT,CASSVQGARNEKLFF,few,TRBJ1-4,NA,TRBV9
TGTGCCAGCACTGGGGGCCTGGACAGGGTGATTACCGGGGAGCTGTTTTTT,CASTGGLDRVITGELFF,few,TRBJ2-2,TRBD1,TRBV7-9
TGTGCCATCAGTGGCGGGGGCGATTCACGCGAGCAGTACTTC,CAISGGGDSREQYF,NA,TRBJ2-7,NA,TRBV10-3
TGCAGTGCTAGGGACTTAGGGTACGAGCAGTACTTC,CSARDLGYEQYF,many,TRBJ2-7,NA,TRBV20-1
TGTGCCAGCAGCCCCCCCGACAGAACGAAAACTGAAGCTTTCTTT,CASSPPDRTKTEAFF,few,TRBJ1-1,NA,TRBV28
TGTGCCAGCAGCCAAGGGACAGGGGGCTACAATGAGCAGTTCTTC,CASSQGTGGYNEQFF,many,TRBJ2-1,TRBD1,TRBV5-1
TGTGCCACTTCATTGGACAGGATTGAAAAACTTTTTTTT,CATSLDRIEKLFF,NA,TRBJ1-4,TRBD1,TRBV2
TGCGCCAGCAGCTTGGGCGCGGGGGCCTTTAATGAGCAGTTCTTC,CASSLGAGAFNEQFF,NA,TRBJ2-1,NA,TRBV5-1
TGTGCCAGCAGTTTTGGGGCCGGTGGCTATGGCTACACCTTC,CASSFGAGGYGYTF,NA,TRBJ1-2,NA,TRBV27
TGTGCCAGCAGTTTCTTAAGCGGGAGGATCCAAGAGACCCAGTACTTC,CASSFLSGRIQETQYF,many,TRBJ2-5,TRBD2,TRBV28
TGCGCCAGCAGATCAGGGATCTCCTACGAGCAGTACTTC,CASRSGISYEQYF,NA,TRBJ2-7,NA,TRBV5-1
TGCAGCGTTCGGGCGGTTCAGAATGAAAAACTGTTTTTT,CSVRAVQNEKLFF,few,TRBJ1-4,NA,TRBV29-1
TGTGCCAGCAGCGTCCCCGGGACTAGCGGCCAAGAGACCCAGTACTTC,CASSVPGTSGQETQYF,few,TRBJ2-5,TRBD2,TRBV5-6
TGCGCCAGCAGCCAAGGGGCTGGCAGGGTCTATGGCTACACCTTC,CASSQGAGRVYGYTF,NA,TRBJ1-2,NA,TRBV4-3
TGTGCCACCAGCAGAGATCAGGGGGGATACGAGCAGTACTTC,CATSRDQGGYEQYF,few,TRBJ2-7,NA,TRBV15
TGTGCCAGCAGCCAAGAAGGGGGCAAAAACATTCAGTACTTC,CASSQEGGKNIQYF,few,TRBJ2-4,NA,TRBV4-2
TGTGCCAGCAGCCCCATGGTGCAAGAGACCCAGTACTTC,CASSPMVQETQYF,few,TRBJ2-5,NA,TRBV7-2
TGCAGTGCCCCACCCACAGGGGGGACCTACAATGAGCAGTTCTTC,CSAPPTGGTYNEQFF,NA,TRBJ2-1,TRBD1,TRBV20-1
TGTGCCAGCAGCTTATATTCGGACAGGGCCTATGGCTACACCTTC,CASSLYSDRAYGYTF,few,TRBJ1-2,TRBD1,TRBV7-8
TGTGCCAGCAGCTCTCTAGCGGCCCTTAGCTCCTACAATGAGCAGTTCTTC,CASSSLAALSSYNEQFF,NA,TRBJ2-1,TRBD2,TRBV7-9
TGTGCCAGCAGCTTTACAGGGGGGAACTTCAATGAGCAGTTCTTC,CASSFTGGNFNEQFF,NA,TRBJ2-1,TRBD1,TRBV7-2
TGTGCCAGCAGCTCCGGACTACACACAGATACGCAGTATTTT,CASSSGLHTDTQYF,NA,TRBJ2-3,NA,TRBV7-3
TGTGCCAGTACGGGGGTTTTTAGCAATGAGCAGTTCTTC,CASTGVFSNEQFF,NA,TRBJ2-1,NA,TRBV19
TGTGCCAGCGGTGGCGGGAGGGTCGAGCAGTACTTC,CASGGGRVEQYF,NA,TRBJ2-7,TRBD2,TRBV28
TGCAGCGTTGTTTTTGGGAAGGGACGCCGAAGCCCGTTCTTGGACGCAGATACGCAGTATTTT,CSVVFGKGRRSPFLDADTQYF,NA,TRBJ2-3,NA,TRBV29-1
TGCAGTGCTAGAGACCCGGGGGCGTTGAGAGAGACCCAGTACTTC,CSARDPGALRETQYF,NA,TRBJ2-5,NA,TRBV20-1
TGTGCCAGCTCACCACGGGGGAGAGAGACCCAGTACTTC,CASSPRGRETQYF,many,TRBJ2-5,NA,TRBV18
TGCGCCAGCAGCCAAATCGGGGACTACGATACGCAGTATTTT,CASSQIGDYDTQYF,few,TRBJ2-3,TRBD2,TRBV4-3
TGTGCCAGCAGCTTACGGGGGGCAGGACGTAACTCTGGGGCCAACGTCCTGACTTTC,CASSLRGAGRNSGANVLTF,few,TRBJ2-6,NA,TRBV7-9
TGTGCCAGGGCGGAGGTCACAGATACGCAGTATTTT,CARAEVTDTQYF,NA,TRBJ2-3,NA,TRBV7-9
TGTGCCAGTAAGGAGGGGGCCGGCAATCAGCCCCAGCATTTT,CASKEGAGNQPQHF,NA,TRBJ1-5,TRBD1,TRBV19
TGCAGCGTTTTTGGGACGGATGGGTACAATGAGCAGTTCTTC,CSVFGTDGYNEQFF,NA,TRBJ2-1,NA,TRBV29-1
TGTGCCAGCAGTTTTTTGGTTTCTAGCTCCTACAATGAGCAGTTCTTC,CASSFLVSSSYNEQFF,few,TRBJ2-1,NA,TRBV28
TGTGCCAGCAGGGTCCGGGACTATGAAAAACTGTTTTTT,CASRVRDYEKLFF,NA,TRBJ1-4,NA,TRBV2
TGCGCCAGCAGCTCCGGACAGCGGGGTGAAAAACTGTTTTTT,CASSSGQRGEKLFF,NA,TRBJ1-4,NA,TRBV5-1
TGTGCCAGCAGTTTTCGACCCAATGAGCAGTTCTTC,CASSFRPNEQFF,few,TRBJ2-1,NA,TRBV28
TGTGCCACCAGTCCACAGGGGGCAGACACACAAGAGACCCAGTACTTC,CATSPQGADTQETQYF,NA,TRBJ2-5,TRBD1,TRBV24-1
TGTGCCAGCAGCCTAAATCGAGGCGCGGGAAACACCATATATTTT,CASSLNRGAGNTIYF,few,TRBJ1-3,NA,TRBV27
TGTGCCAGCAGTCAGGGGGTCGAGCAGTACTTC,CASSQGVEQYF,NA,TRBJ2-7,TRBD1,TRBV28
TGCAGCGTTGATCCCAGAGATTCTAACTATGGCTACACCTTC,CSVDPRDSNYGYTF,NA,TRBJ1-2,NA,TRBV29-1
TGTGCCAGCAGCTTAGATATCGCCGGGGAACAGCCCCAGCATTTT,CASSLDIAGEQPQHF,few,TRBJ1-5,NA,TRBV11-3
TGTGCCTGGAGTCCTGCGAAGTACACCTTC,CAWSPAKYTF,NA,TRBJ1-2,NA,TRBV30
TGTGCCAGCAGTTACTCGACTAGCGGGCCCATCTCCTACGAGCAGTACTTC,CASSYSTSGPISYEQYF,few,TRBJ2-7,TRBD2,TRBV6-2/TRBV6-3
TGTGCCAGCAGCAATGGGAGGGAGGGCCACGAGACCCGGTACTTC,CASSNGREGHETRYF,NA,TRBJ2-5,NA,TRBV21-1
TGTGCCAGTAGTCGACTTGGGGACAGGGGGCTGCTAAGGCAGTACTTC,CASSRLGDRGLLRQYF,NA,TRBJ2-7,TRBD1,TRBV19